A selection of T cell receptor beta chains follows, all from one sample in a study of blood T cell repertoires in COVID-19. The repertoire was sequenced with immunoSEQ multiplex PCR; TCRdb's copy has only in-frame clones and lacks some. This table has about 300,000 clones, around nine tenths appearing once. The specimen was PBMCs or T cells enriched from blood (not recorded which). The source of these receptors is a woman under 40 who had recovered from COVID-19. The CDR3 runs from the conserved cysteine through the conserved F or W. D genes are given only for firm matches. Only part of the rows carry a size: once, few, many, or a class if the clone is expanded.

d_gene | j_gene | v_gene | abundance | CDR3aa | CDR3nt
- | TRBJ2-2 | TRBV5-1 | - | CASSEPQGTGTGELFF | TGCGCCAGCAGCGAACCCCAGGGGACGGGCACCGGGGAGCTGTTTTTT
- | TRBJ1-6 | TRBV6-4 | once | CASSSKTGGNSPLHF | TGTGCCAGCAGCTCAAAGACAGGAGGAAATTCACCCCTCCACTTT
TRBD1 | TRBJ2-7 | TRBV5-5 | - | CASSRPGQGSYEQYF | TGTGCCAGCAGCCGCCCGGGACAGGGTTCCTACGAGCAGTACTTC
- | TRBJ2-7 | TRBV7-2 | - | CASSVGGKAYEQYF | TGTGCCAGCAGCGTCGGGGGTAAAGCCTACGAGCAGTACTTC
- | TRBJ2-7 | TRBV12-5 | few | CASGHLTVFSYEQYF | TGTGCTAGTGGCCACTTGACAGTCTTTAGCTACGAGCAGTACTTC
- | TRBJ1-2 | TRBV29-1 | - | CSVKNNRVDYGYTF | TGCAGCGTCAAAAATAACAGGGTCGACTATGGCTACACCTTC
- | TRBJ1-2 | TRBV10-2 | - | CASSAGPGNYGYTF | TGCGCCAGCAGTGCTGGCCCAGGGAACTATGGCTACACCTTC
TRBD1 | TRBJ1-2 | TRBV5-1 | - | CASSLEGQGRGYTF | TGCGCCAGCAGCTTAGAAGGACAGGGACGTGGCTACACCTTC
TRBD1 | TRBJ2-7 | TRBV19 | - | CASRRDRASYEQYF | TGTGCCAGTAGAAGGGACAGGGCGTCCTACGAGCAGTACTTC
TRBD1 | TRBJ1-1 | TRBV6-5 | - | CATGQGGEAFF | TGTGCCACAGGACAGGGAGGTGAAGCTTTCTTT
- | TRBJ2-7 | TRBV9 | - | CASTHYEQYF | TGTGCCAGCACCCATTACGAGCAGTACTTC
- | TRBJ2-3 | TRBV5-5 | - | CTSSWTTDTQYF | TGTACCAGCAGCTGGACTACAGATACGCAGTATTTT
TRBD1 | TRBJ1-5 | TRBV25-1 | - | CASRGQDGQPQHF | TGTGCCAGCAGAGGACAGGACGGTCAGCCCCAGCATTTT
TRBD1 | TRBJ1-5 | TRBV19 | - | CASKGQPFYSNQPQHF | TGTGCCAGTAAGGGACAGCCCTTTTATAGCAATCAGCCCCAGCATTTT
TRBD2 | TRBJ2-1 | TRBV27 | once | CASSLRLAGGYNEQFF | TGTGCCAGCAGTTTAAGGCTAGCGGGGGGATACAATGAGCAGTTCTTC
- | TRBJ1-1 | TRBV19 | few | CASSITGQRNTEAFF | TGTGCCAGTAGTATTACAGGACAGAGAAACACTGAAGCTTTCTTT
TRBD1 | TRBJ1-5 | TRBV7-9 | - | CASSLGRGRDQPQHF | TGTGCCAGCAGCTTGGGCAGGGGGCGGGATCAGCCCCAGCATTTT
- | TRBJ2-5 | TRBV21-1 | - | CASSKVRLGQGETQYF | TGTGCCAGCAGCAAAGTCCGTCTCGGGCAGGGGGAGACCCAGTACTTC
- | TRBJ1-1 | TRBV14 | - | CASSQVRGSAEAFF | TGTGCCAGCAGCCAAGTCCGGGGTAGCGCTGAAGCTTTCTTT
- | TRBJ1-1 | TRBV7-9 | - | CASSLPGVDTEAFF | TGTGCCAGCAGCTTACCGGGGGTGGACACTGAAGCTTTCTTT
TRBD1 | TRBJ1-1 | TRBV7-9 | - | CASSPTTGMNTEAFF | TGTGCCAGCAGCCCCACGACAGGGATGAACACTGAAGCTTTCTTT
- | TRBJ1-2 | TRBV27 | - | CASSLRGSSNYGYTF | TGTGCCAGCAGCCTTAGGGGCAGTTCTAACTATGGCTACACCTTC
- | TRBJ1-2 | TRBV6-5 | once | CASRQGPNNYGYTF | TGTGCCAGCAGACAGGGTCCGAATAACTATGGCTACACCTTC
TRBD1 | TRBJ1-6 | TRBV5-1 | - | CASSWRGDRDSPLHF | TGCGCCAGCAGCTGGAGGGGGGACAGGGATTCACCCCTCCACTTT
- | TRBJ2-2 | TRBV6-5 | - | CASSNPGQSTGELFF | TGTGCCAGCAGTAACCCCGGACAGAGCACCGGGGAGCTGTTTTTT
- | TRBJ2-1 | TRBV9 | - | CASSVQGGYNEQFF | TGTGCCAGCAGCGTTCAGGGGGGTTACAATGAGCAGTTCTTC
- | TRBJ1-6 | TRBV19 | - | CASSIRSSALHF | TGTGCCAGTAGTATCCGGTCATCGGCCCTCCACTTT
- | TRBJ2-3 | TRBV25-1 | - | CASSGASTDTQYF | TGTGCCAGCTCAGGGGCGAGCACAGATACGCAGTATTTT
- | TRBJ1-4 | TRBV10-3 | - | CAISDRGKLFF | TGTGCCATCAGTGATAGGGGCAAACTGTTTTTT
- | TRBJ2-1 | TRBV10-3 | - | CAISESGVIHEQFF | TGTGCCATCAGTGAGTCGGGAGTAATCCATGAGCAGTTCTTC
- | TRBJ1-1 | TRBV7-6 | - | CASSLNKNTEAFF | TGTGCCAGCAGCCTGAACAAGAACACTGAAGCTTTCTTT
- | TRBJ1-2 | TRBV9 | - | CASSHPEGRGYGYTF | TGTGCCAGCAGCCATCCCGAGGGGAGGGGCTATGGCTACACCTTC
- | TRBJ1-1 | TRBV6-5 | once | CASSSTGYTEAFF | TGTGCCAGCAGTTCTACAGGGTACACTGAAGCTTTCTTT
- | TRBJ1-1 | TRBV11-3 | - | CASSHPRESENTEAFF | TGTGCCAGCAGCCACCCCCGCGAGTCTGAGAACACTGAAGCTTTCTTT
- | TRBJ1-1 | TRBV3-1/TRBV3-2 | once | CASSQAVDTEAFF | TGTGCCAGCAGCCAAGCGGTGGACACTGAAGCTTTCTTT
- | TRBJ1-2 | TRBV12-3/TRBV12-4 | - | CASSPDRWYGYTF | TGTGCCAGCAGTCCAGACAGGTGGTATGGCTACACCTTC
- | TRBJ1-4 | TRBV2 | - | CASRKSGKTNEKLFF | TGTGCCAGCAGAAAGTCAGGAAAAACTAATGAAAAACTGTTTTTT
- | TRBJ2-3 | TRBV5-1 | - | CASSLAGTFTDTQYF | TGCGCCAGCAGTCTGGCTGGGACTTTCACAGATACGCAGTATTTT
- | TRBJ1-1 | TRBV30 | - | CAWRLGGDTEAFF | TGTGCCTGGAGGTTGGGGGGTGACACTGAAGCTTTCTTT